These T cell receptor beta chains were read from a single sample in a study of blood T cell repertoires in COVID-19. TCRdb's table, derived via immunoSEQ multiplex PCR, lists solely in-frame clones and lacks some. The data show approximately 260,000 clones, nearly 90% seen once. Sequences were obtained from PBMCs or T cells enriched from blood (not recorded which). Every receptor here comes from a woman aged 60-70 years who had recovered from COVID-19. The conserved cysteine and the conserved F or W are not part of the CDR3 here.

V: TRBV11-2; J: TRBJ2-1; CDR3: ASTLALAGVNEQF
V: TRBV5-1; J: TRBJ1-2; CDR3: ASSLVGQGKHYGYT
V: TRBV5-1; J: TRBJ1-1; CDR3: ASSSLGTGNTEAF
V: TRBV24-1; J: TRBJ2-3; CDR3: ATSEVGDTQY
V: TRBV27; J: TRBJ1-4; CDR3: ASSPQSATNEKLF
V: TRBV29-1; J: TRBJ1-1; CDR3: SVEGLGARITEAF
V: TRBV5-4; J: TRBJ2-3; CDR3: ASSFAGRTHSSTDTQY
V: TRBV4-2; J: TRBJ2-3; CDR3: ASSRTGGSSGKLSTDTQY
V: TRBV10-3; J: TRBJ1-5; CDR3: AISPEGSNQPQH
V: TRBV28; J: TRBJ2-1; CDR3: ASSLIGTVSYNEQF
V: TRBV14; J: TRBJ2-6; CDR3: ASTAGAPGANVLT
V: TRBV6-6; J: TRBJ1-4; CDR3: ASSRSTGGLGIANEKLF
V: TRBV7-3; J: TRBJ2-1; CDR3: ASSLEGGGTYEQF
V: TRBV6-5; J: TRBJ1-2; CDR3: ASRTGQIYGYT
V: TRBV25-1; J: TRBJ1-2; CDR3: ASSRDRNYGYT
V: TRBV28; J: TRBJ1-1; CDR3: ASRPWTGEPSAF
V: TRBV5-6; J: TRBJ2-7; CDR3: ASAHGQGGEQY
V: TRBV7-9; J: TRBJ2-4; CDR3: ASSLMTTGDIQY
V: TRBV2; J: TRBJ1-6; CDR3: ASSGAANSPLH
V: TRBV6-5; J: TRBJ1-1; CDR3: ASSITGTEAF
V: TRBV5-1; J: TRBJ2-5; CDR3: ASSSGGGLWETQY
V: TRBV5-1; J: TRBJ2-2; CDR3: ASSPTRGEGGELF
V: TRBV5-1; J: TRBJ2-6; CDR3: ASSVQGANVLT
V: TRBV19; J: TRBJ2-7; CDR3: ASSIRPGGSSYEQY
V: TRBV20-1; J: TRBJ1-2; CDR3: SRAVGGGYT
V: TRBV5-8; J: TRBJ2-1; CDR3: ASSLDRGVSEQF
V: TRBV24-1; J: TRBJ2-5; CDR3: ATSDRLAGGETQY
V: TRBV4-1; J: TRBJ2-5; CDR3: ASSQDSLAGGGWETQY
V: TRBV28; J: TRBJ2-1; CDR3: ASGWSGRGISEQF
V: TRBV19; J: TRBJ1-1; CDR3: ASSTGLGGTEAF
V: TRBV5-1; J: TRBJ1-6; CDR3: ASSSGQGGPPLH
V: TRBV5-5; J: TRBJ2-5; CDR3: ASSLGLAGVETQY
V: TRBV7-8; J: TRBJ2-1; CDR3: ASSKTSGVNNEQF
V: TRBV6-1; J: TRBJ2-3; CDR3: ASSEAGTGEDTQY
V: TRBV7-3; J: TRBJ2-1; CDR3: ASSPFGRVGDEQF
V: TRBV7-3; J: TRBJ2-4; CDR3: ASRTLQGRKNIQY
V: TRBV4-1; J: TRBJ2-7; CDR3: ASSQQEAYEQY
V: TRBV2; J: TRBJ2-5; CDR3: ASSEGRGSGGAETQY
V: TRBV15; J: TRBJ2-7; CDR3: ATSRDPGYEQY
V: TRBV7-9; J: TRBJ2-7; CDR3: ASSARGTGGSYEQY